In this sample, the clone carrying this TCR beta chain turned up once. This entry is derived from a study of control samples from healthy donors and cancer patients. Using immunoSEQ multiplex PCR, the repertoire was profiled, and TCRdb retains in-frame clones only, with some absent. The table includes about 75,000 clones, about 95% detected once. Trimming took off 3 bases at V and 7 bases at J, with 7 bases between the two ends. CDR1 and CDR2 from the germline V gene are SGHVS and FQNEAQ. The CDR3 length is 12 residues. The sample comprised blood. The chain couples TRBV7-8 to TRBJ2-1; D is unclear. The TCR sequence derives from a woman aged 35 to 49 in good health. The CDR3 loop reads CASSFDKNEQFF. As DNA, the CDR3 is TGTGCCAGCAGCTTCGACAAGAATGAGCAGTTCTTC.